Listed below are T cell receptor beta chains from one sample, sequenced in a study of CD8 T cells in Susac syndrome. Each CDR3 protein is one row after TCRdb ran MiXCR on the immunoSEQ multiplex PCR reads. This table has 330,000 or so distinct CDR3 sequences, approximately 90% appearing once. Sequencing input: CD8+ T cells from PBMCs. The receptors originated from a human donor with multiple sclerosis. Both conserved end residues are part of each CDR3. The D gene is left open where the match is weak. Not all rows give a size; the values are once, few, many and, for expanded clones, a class.

>TRBD2|TRBJ2-7|TRBV2|.
TGTGCCAGCAGTGATCTAGCGGGGGACTACGAGCAGTACTTC
CASSDLAGDYEQYF
>TRBD1|TRBJ2-5|TRBV7-9|.
TGTGCCAGCGACAGGGGCTTCCAAGAGACCCAGTACTTC
CASDRGFQETQYF
>.|TRBJ2-6|TRBV15|.
TGTGCCACCAGCCACCCCCCCCTCTCTGGGGCCAACGTCCTGACTTTC
CATSHPPLSGANVLTF
>.|TRBJ2-3|TRBV9|.
TGTGCCAGCAGCGTAGTCGACGGCGATACGCAGTATTTT
CASSVVDGDTQYF
>.|TRBJ2-2|TRBV4-3|.
TGCGCCAGCAGCCCTCGGGACCCCCGGGAGCTGTTTTTT
CASSPRDPRELFF
>.|TRBJ2-3|TRBV28|.
TGTGCCAGCAGCTATGGACTCAACACAGATACGCAGTATTTT
CASSYGLNTDTQYF
>TRBD2|TRBJ2-3|TRBV4-3|.
TGCGCCAGCAGCCCATACCATCCCAGACTAGCGGGGGGCACAGATACGCAGTATTTT
CASSPYHPRLAGGTDTQYF
>.|TRBJ2-2|TRBV9|.
TGTGCCAGCAGCGTAGTAGCCCTCGGAGGCGGGGAGCTGTTTTTT
CASSVVALGGGELFF
>.|TRBJ2-1|TRBV12-3/TRBV12-4|.
TGTGCCAGCAGTTGGACCCGTGAGCAGTTCTTC
CASSWTREQFF
>TRBD2|TRBJ2-3|TRBV5-6|.
TGTGCCAGCAGCTTGGCTCGGGGTAGCGGGGGCCCGGCGGGTACGCAGTATTTT
CASSLARGSGGPAGTQYF
>.|TRBJ1-5|TRBV15|.
TGTGCCACCAACCAGAATAGCAATCAGCCCCAGCATTTT
CATNQNSNQPQHF
>.|TRBJ2-2|TRBV11-2|.
TGTGCCAGCAGCCCTCCGAGTATATGGGGCGGGGAGCTGTTTTTT
CASSPPSIWGGELFF
>.|TRBJ2-5|TRBV6-5|.
TGTGCCAGCAGTTACGGGGCGGGTTCGGAGACCCAGTACTTC
CASSYGAGSETQYF
>TRBD1|TRBJ1-2|TRBV4-3|.
TGCGCCAGCAGCCAGGACAGGGGGACGGGCTATGGCTACACCTTC
CASSQDRGTGYGYTF
>.|TRBJ1-1|TRBV25-1|.
TGTGCCAGCACCCCCCCCGGGGGCACTCACACTGAAGCTTTCTTT
CASTPPGGTHTEAFF
>.|TRBJ2-5|TRBV7-8|once
TGTGCCAGCAGAACGTACCAAGAGACCCAGTACTTC
CASRTYQETQYF
>.|TRBJ1-2|TRBV6-5|.
TGTGCCAGCATGAGGGACCCCACATATGGCTACACCTTC
CASMRDPTYGYTF
>.|TRBJ1-5|TRBV2|.
TGTGCCAGCAGTGAAGGTTGGGGGGAGCAGCCCCAGCATTTT
CASSEGWGEQPQHF